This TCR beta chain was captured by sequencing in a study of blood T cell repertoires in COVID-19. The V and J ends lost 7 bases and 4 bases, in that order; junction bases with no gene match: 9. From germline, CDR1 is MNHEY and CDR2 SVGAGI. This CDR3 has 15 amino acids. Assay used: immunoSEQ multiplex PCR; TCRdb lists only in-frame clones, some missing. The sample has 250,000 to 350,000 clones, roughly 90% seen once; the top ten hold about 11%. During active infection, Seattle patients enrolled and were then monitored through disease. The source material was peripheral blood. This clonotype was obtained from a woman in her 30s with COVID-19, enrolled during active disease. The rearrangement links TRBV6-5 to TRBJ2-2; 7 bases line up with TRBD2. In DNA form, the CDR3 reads TGTGCCAGCAAAAGGGACTACCCCAGCACCGGGGAGCTGTTTTTT. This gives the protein CASKRDYPSTGELFF.